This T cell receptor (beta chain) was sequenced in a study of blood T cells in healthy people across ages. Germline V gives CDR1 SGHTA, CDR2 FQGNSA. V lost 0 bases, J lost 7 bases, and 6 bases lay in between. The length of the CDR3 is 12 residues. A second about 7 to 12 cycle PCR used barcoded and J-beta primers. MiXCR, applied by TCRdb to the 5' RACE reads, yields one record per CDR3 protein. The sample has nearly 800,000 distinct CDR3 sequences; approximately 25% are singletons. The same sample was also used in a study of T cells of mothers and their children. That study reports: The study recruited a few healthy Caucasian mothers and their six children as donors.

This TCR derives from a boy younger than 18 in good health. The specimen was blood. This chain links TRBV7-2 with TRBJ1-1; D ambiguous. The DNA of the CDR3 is TGTGCCAGCAGCTTAGCTACAATTGAAGCTTTCTTT. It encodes CASSLATIEAFF.